What follows are 30 T cell receptor beta chains derived from one specimen sequenced in a study of vaccination and CD4 T cells after COVID-19. The Oncomine TCR Beta short-read assay was applied to DNA of cultured CD4+ T cells. In TCRdb, the PCR reads were re-called with MiXCR into one record per CDR3 protein. The sample includes approximately 12,000 distinct CDR3 sequences, about 29% of them seen just once. Which antigens these TCRs recognize remains unknown. Treatment in this sample: roughly ten-day PBMC culture with coronavirus spike peptide pools or control peptides (ViraFEST assay). Sequences were obtained from cultured CD4+ T cells from blood. Receptors were obtained from a human donor with COVID-19.

This sequence joins TRBV11-2 and TRBJ2-3; D is unclear. Deletions cut 2 bases from V and 2 bases from J, with 5 bases between. There are 13 residues in the CDR3. Germline CDR1 and CDR2: SGHAT and FQNNGV. The CDR3 protein is CASSLRTTDTQYF. CDR3 DNA sequence: TGTGCCAGCAGCTTACGGACCACAGATACGCAGTATTTT.

This sequence joins TRBV18 and TRBJ1-5; D remains ambiguous. The CDR3 runs to 12 residues. Trimming pared 0 bases from V and 6 bases from J, leaving 3 bases between. Germline V CDR1 and CDR2: KGHSH, LQKENI. CDR3 region: CASSPPGQPQHF. DNA of the CDR3: TGTGCCAGCTCACCACCTGGTCAGCCCCAGCATTTT.

This CDR3 reads CASSLQGGAYNEQFF. The CDR3 coding sequence is TGTGCCAGCAGCCTTCAGGGTGGAGCCTACAATGAGCAGTTCTTC. This chain connects TRBV7-2 to TRBJ2-1; TRBD1 might be the D (5 bases). CDR3 size: 15 residues. V was shortened by 5 bases and J by 2 bases, with 13 bases between the two germline ends. Germline CDR1 reads SGHTA; CDR2 reads FQGNSA.

This clonotype was seen a few times. This rearrangement joins TRBV7-2 to TRBJ1-2; D is perhaps TRBD1 (6 bases). V lost 6 bases and J lost 11, with 16 bases in between. This CDR3 region has 12 residues. Germline V gives CDR1 SGHTA, CDR2 FQGNSA. DNA for the CDR3: TGTGCCAGCAGGACTGGACAGCAGTTGTACACCTTC. Its translation is CASRTGQQLYTF.

This clonotype has just a few counts. J is TRBJ1-6 and V is TRBV20-1; D not certain. The CDR3 runs 12 residues. The V end lost 5 bases, the J end lost 10 bases, and 12 bases lay between the germline ends. CDR1 is DFQATT, CDR2 SNEGSKA, per germline (reference sequence). The CDR3 region is CSAVGDGSPLHF. DNA of the CDR3: TGCAGTGCTGTGGGTGATGGATCACCCCTCCACTTT.

This clonotype was observed a few times. The chain recombines TRBV20-1 with TRBJ2-1; D may correspond to TRBD1 or TRBD2 (5 bases each). Germline V CDR1 and CDR2: DFQATT, SNEGSKA (reference sequence). V shed 3 bases and J shed 7 bases, with 13 bases lying between them. The CDR3 runs to 13 residues. The DNA for the CDR3 is TGCAGTGCTAGCGGACACTCGGGGAATGAGCAGTTCTTC. Translated: CSASGHSGNEQFF.

This clonotype showed up just a few times. The chain links TRBV19 to TRBJ1-5; the D is unclear. Germline CDR1 LNHDA, CDR2 SQIVND (reference sequence). Between the trimmed V and J ends, which lost 3 bases and 0 bases, there was a span of 9 bases. The CDR3 has 15 amino acids. The CDR3 region has the DNA TGTGCCAGTAGTATGCCCGAAAATAGCAATCAGCCCCAGCATTTT. This translates into CASSMPENSNQPQHF.

Notes on this clonotype: At one end the junction does not follow the germline gene, possibly because of a read error. The CDR3 spells CASSRDYNEQFF. For the CDR3, the DNA is TGTGCCAGCAGTCGGGACTACAACGAGCAGTTCTTC. The V gene is TRBV6-2 or TRBV6-3, the J gene TRBJ2-1, with 7 nucleotides matching TRBD2. The length of the CDR3 is 12 residues. Germline V CDR1 and CDR2: MNHEY, SVGEGT.

The chain carries TRBV5-4 and TRBJ1-1; maybe TRBD1 (5 bases). This CDR3 spans 15 amino acids. Trimming left V 3 bases short and J 1 base short, with 13 bases between. Germline-derived CDR1 and CDR2 are SGHNT and YYREEE (reference sequence). The CDR3 here is CASSSRTRANTEAFF. The CDR3 region has the DNA TGTGCCAGCAGCTCTCGGACACGAGCGAACACTGAAGCTTTCTTT.

This clonotype turned up a few times. The chain is built from TRBV5-8 and TRBJ1-2, with D unresolved. The V gene's germline CDR1 is SGHTS and CDR2 YDEGEE. V was shortened by 0 bases and J by 0 bases, with 6 bases between the two germline ends. The CDR3 extends over 14 amino acids. The CDR3 spells CASSLGTSNYGYTF. The CDR3, as DNA: TGTGCCAGCAGCTTGGGTACTTCTAACTATGGCTACACCTTC.

The V and J genes are TRBV3-1 and TRBJ2-1; possible D gene TRBD2, 6 bases. Trimming removed 0 bases from V and 3 bases from J, with 9 bases in between. The germline V gene encodes CDR1 LGHDT and CDR2 YNNKEL (reference sequence). The CDR3 covers 15 residues. The CDR3 loop is CASSQDRGIYNEQFF. The CDR3 DNA sequence: TGTGCCAGCAGCCAAGATCGGGGGATCTACAATGAGCAGTTCTTC.

The rearrangement uses TRBV3-1 and TRBJ1-5; no firm D call. The CDR3 is made up of 18 amino acids. Germline V lookup: CDR1 LGHDT, CDR2 YNNKEL (reference sequence). V was shortened by 1 base and J by 2 bases, with 18 bases between the two germline ends. The CDR3 DNA follows: TGTGCCAGCAGCCAAGTTAGCCAGGCTATAGTGGGCAATCAGCCCCAGCATTTT. Protein product: CASSQVSQAIVGNQPQHF.

This clonotype was counted only a few times. V usage is TRBV20-1 and J usage is TRBJ1-2; unclear D gene. The CDR3 extends over 12 amino acids. Looked up from germline, CDR1 is DFQATT and CDR2 is SNEGSKA (reference sequence). The V end was cut by 3 bases, the J end by 5 bases, with 10 bases between. CDR3 in amino acids: CSASIAVYGYTF. The CDR3 DNA follows: TGCAGTGCTAGTATAGCGGTTTATGGCTACACCTTC.

This clonotype is medium-sized (0.01 to 0.1%) by share. V usage is TRBV6-1 and J usage is TRBJ1-5; D perhaps matches TRBD1 (6 bases). This CDR3 has 14 residues. The V end lost 7 bases, the J end lost 0 bases, and 10 bases lay between the germline ends. Germline V gene data show CDR1 as MNHNS and CDR2 as SASEGT. Written as DNA, the CDR3 is TGTGCCAGCACCACAGGGTATAGCAATCAGCCCCAGCATTTT. It encodes CASTTGYSNQPQHF.

This clonotype appeared a few times. The CDR3 DNA sequence: TGTGCCAGCAGCTTGGGGGTAGGGGCCTGGGACTATGGCTACACCTTC. Its protein product is CASSLGVGAWDYGYTF. J is TRBJ1-2 and V is TRBV11-2; TRBD1 is a possible D gene (5 bases). CDR3 length: 16 residues. Germline CDR1 reads SGHAT; CDR2 reads FQNNGV. V lost 3 bases and J lost 3, with 17 bases in between.

The rearrangement uses TRBV4-2 and TRBJ2-2; D is undetermined. The V gene's germline CDR1 is LGHNA and CDR2 YNFKEQ. This CDR3 region has 12 residues. V lost 1 base and J lost 5, with 2 bases in between. CDR3 loop: CASSQVTGELFF. The DNA for the CDR3 is TGTGCCAGCAGCCAAGTTACCGGGGAGCTGTTTTTT.

This rearrangement joins TRBV6-4 to TRBJ1-1, with D uncertain. CDR1 is MRHNA and CDR2 is SNTAGT in the germline V gene. This CDR3 region has 14 residues. Between the trimmed V and J ends, which lost 3 bases and 4 bases, there was a span of 12 bases. Written as DNA, the CDR3 is TGTGCCAGCAGTGAAAATGAGGGTTCCACTGAAGCTTTCTTT. Protein product: CASSENEGSTEAFF.

This chain connects TRBV5-1 to TRBJ1-4, with 7 nucleotides matching TRBD1. This CDR3 region has 15 residues. With V trimmed by 5 bases and J by 7 bases, 11 bases remained unmatched. The V gene's germline CDR1 is SGHRS and CDR2 YFSETQ. The CDR3, as DNA: TGCGCCAGCAGTAGCGGACAGGTGGATGGTGAAAAACTGTTTTTT. Its protein product is CASSSGQVDGEKLFF.

This chain links TRBV12-3 or TRBV12-4 with TRBJ1-1, with 10 bases fitting TRBD1. V lost 5 bases to trimming and J lost 6 bases; unmatched junction nucleotides: 9. The length of the CDR3 is 15 residues. The CDR3 coding sequence is TGTGCCAGCAGTCCCACTATGACAGGGGGCTCTGAAGCTTTCTTT. This gives the protein CASSPTMTGGSEAFF.

The chain links TRBV5-1 to TRBJ1-5; 7 bases align to TRBD1. This CDR3 comprises 14 residues. Germline CDR1 reads SGHRS; CDR2 reads YFSETQ. The V segment lost 4 bases and the J segment 4 bases; nucleotides outside the gene matches: 5. CDR3 region: CASSPTGPNQPQHF. CDR3 DNA sequence: TGCGCCAGCAGCCCGACAGGGCCTAATCAGCCCCAGCATTTT.

This clonotype turned up a few times. The chain carries TRBV11-2 and TRBJ2-1; D might be TRBD2 (6 bases). Trimming shortened V by 4 bases and J by 2 bases, and 9 bases separated the two germline ends. Germline V gene sequence: CDR1 SGHAT, CDR2 FQNNGV. This CDR3 region has 14 residues. The CDR3 DNA reads TGTGCCAGCAGCTCCCTAGCGACCTACAATGAGCAGTTCTTC. It yields the protein CASSSLATYNEQFF.

The chain uses TRBV4-1 and TRBJ2-7; perhaps TRBD2 as D (7 bases). From germline, CDR1 is MGHRA and CDR2 YSYEKL. V was shortened by 1 base and J by 2 bases, with 15 bases between the two germline ends. This CDR3 contains 16 residues. This CDR3 is CASSQVSGGLPYEQYF. As DNA, the CDR3 is TGCGCCAGCAGCCAAGTTTCCGGGGGGCTTCCCTACGAGCAGTACTTC.

This clonotype was seen a few times. The chain joins TRBV7-2 to TRBJ1-1; the match to TRBD1 covers 9 bases. The trim removed 5 bases at V and 2 bases at J, leaving 9 bases unmatched. The V gene's germline CDR1 is SGHTA and CDR2 FQGNSA. The CDR3 extends over 16 amino acids. This CDR3 is CASSHNRGLRNTEAFF. CDR3 coding DNA: TGTGCCAGCAGCCACAACAGGGGGCTCCGAAACACTGAAGCTTTCTTT.

This clonotype was counted a few times. The chain has TRBV28 and TRBJ1-1; no reliable D call. CDR1 and CDR2 from the germline V gene are MDHEN and SYDVKM. The CDR3 contains 11 residues. V dropped 6 bases and J dropped 7 bases, with 9 bases sitting between them. Here the CDR3 DNA reads TGTGCCAGCAGCCCTTTGGGTGAAGCTTTCTTT. Amino acid sequence: CASSPLGEAFF.

V and J are TRBV20-1 and TRBJ2-5; 7 bases map to TRBD2. The V and J ends lost 7 bases and 5 bases, in that order; junction bases with no gene match: 1. There are 10 residues in the CDR3. Germline CDR1 is DFQATT and CDR2 is SNEGSKA (reference sequence). The CDR3 loop is CSEGGETQYF. Here the CDR3 DNA reads TGCAGTGAGGGAGGGGAGACCCAGTACTTC.

This clonotype was detected a few times. The J gene is TRBJ2-3, the V gene TRBV19; 8 nucleotides align to TRBD1. Germline CDR1 and CDR2: LNHDA and SQIVND (reference sequence). The CDR3 has 15 residues. The J segment lost 3 bases and the V segment lost 5 bases, leaving 7 bases of the junction unmatched. In DNA, the CDR3 is TGTGCCAGTAGTTCGCCGGGACAGGCTACAGATACGCAGTATTTT. Its protein product is CASSSPGQATDTQYF.

The chain carries TRBV6-1 and TRBJ1-5; the D gene is possibly TRBD1 (5 bases). With 11 bases removed from V and 6 bases from J, the gap between germline ends came to 20 bases. The CDR3 totals 14 residues. Germline V CDR1 and CDR2: MNHNS, SASEGT. The CDR3 DNA sequence: TGTGCCCACTCCCCATCGGCCGGGGGTCAGCCCCAGCATTTT. Translated: CAHSPSAGGQPQHF.

In this sample, this clonotype is large (0.1 to 1%). The gene calls are TRBV11-2 and TRBJ2-3; D remains ambiguous. The length of the CDR3 is 15 residues. Germline lookup yields CDR1 SGHAT and CDR2 FQNNGV. Trimming shortened V by 7 bases and J by 2 bases, and 16 bases separated the two germline ends. The DNA for the CDR3 is TGTGCCAGCACCTTCAACCCCGGCACCACAGATACGCAGTATTTT. This translates into CASTFNPGTTDTQYF.

The rearrangement uses TRBV20-1 and TRBJ2-5, with D unresolved. CDR1 DFQATT and CDR2 SNEGSKA come from the germline V gene (reference sequence). The length of the CDR3 is 10 residues. V lost 6 bases to trimming and J lost 0 bases, with 2 bases between them. The chain's CDR3 is CSANQETQYF. Written as DNA, the CDR3 is TGCAGTGCCAACCAAGAGACCCAGTACTTC.

Only a few counts were recorded for this clonotype. CDR3 sequence reads: CASSNGQGATDTQYF. The CDR3 DNA reads as TGTGCCAGCAGTAACGGACAGGGGGCCACAGATACGCAGTATTTT. The chain joins TRBV6-1 to TRBJ2-3, with 11 positions matching TRBD1. CDR1 and CDR2 from the germline V gene are MNHNS and SASEGT. The junction had 3 bases not matched to a gene; V was cut back by 5 bases and J by 2 bases. This CDR3 region has 15 residues.